The rows below give T cell receptor beta chains drawn from one sample of a study of glioma-infiltrating T cells after dendritic cell vaccination. The data were produced by immunoSEQ multiplex PCR, yet TCRdb's version contains in-frame clones alone and is incomplete. Among around 100,000 clones listed, roughly 76% were seen once. The sequencing here drew on blood, taken before dendritic cell vaccination. Every receptor here comes from a human donor with glioblastoma. CDR3s include the opening cysteine and the closing phenylalanine or tryptophan. Each record gives: D gene, V gene, clone size, J gene, CDR3 DNA, CDR3 protein. The D gene is left open where the match is weak. Where a row states a size, it is once, few, many or the class of an expanded clone; other rows omit it.

NA,TRBV7-3,NA,TRBJ2-3,TGTGCCAGCAGCCCCGGGGATTATTTAGGAGATACGCAGTATTTT,CASSPGDYLGDTQYF
TRBD1,TRBV7-9,NA,TRBJ2-4,TGTGCCAGCAGCCAGCTACAGGGGGCTCGCAAAAACATTCAGTACTTC,CASSQLQGARKNIQYF
TRBD1,TRBV5-4,few,TRBJ1-2,TGTGCCAGCAGTCCGGGACAGGTCAGCTATGGCTACACCTTC,CASSPGQVSYGYTF
NA,TRBV12-5,NA,TRBJ1-5,TGTGCTAGTGGTTTGGTACCCGAGGGTCAGCCCCAGCATTTT,CASGLVPEGQPQHF
TRBD2,TRBV30,NA,TRBJ2-2,TGTGCCTGGAGTGTTTTTAGCGGGGGCACCGGGGAGCTGTTTTTT,CAWSVFSGGTGELFF
TRBD2,TRBV5-1,once,TRBJ2-3,TGCGCCAGCACCTTTCGGGGGGGGAGCACAGATACGCAGTATTTT,CASTFRGGSTDTQYF
NA,TRBV6-1,few,TRBJ1-3,TGTGCCAGCAGCCAGACAAGATACTCTGGAAACACCATATATTTT,CASSQTRYSGNTIYF
TRBD1,TRBV6-5,NA,TRBJ2-1,TGTGCCAGCAGTTCGCCGGGACAGGGGGTCTATGAGCAGTTCTTC,CASSSPGQGVYEQFF
TRBD1,TRBV7-3,NA,TRBJ2-4,TGTGCCAGCAGCTTAAGTGGAGACAGGGGAAAAAACATTCAGTACTTC,CASSLSGDRGKNIQYF
TRBD1,TRBV5-4,NA,TRBJ1-1,TGTGCCAGCAGCATGGGACAGGGGTTATTTCGGAACACTGAAGCTTTCTTT,CASSMGQGLFRNTEAFF
TRBD1,TRBV2,once,TRBJ1-1,TGTGCCAGCAGTGAAGATTTGACAGGGTTCACTGAAGCTTTCTTT,CASSEDLTGFTEAFF
NA,TRBV7-9,NA,TRBJ2-7,TGTGCCAGCAGCTTAGCGCGGGGGCCCGAGCAGTACTTC,CASSLARGPEQYF
TRBD2,TRBV10-3,NA,TRBJ2-3,TGTGCCATCAGTGACCTCACTAGCGGGGGGTCCACAGATACGCAGTATTTT,CAISDLTSGGSTDTQYF
NA,TRBV5-6,NA,TRBJ1-2,TGTGCCAGCAGCCCTGGCAGGTATGGCTACACCTTC,CASSPGRYGYTF
NA,TRBV5-1,NA,TRBJ2-3,TGCGCCAGCAGCTTGGCGGGTGCAGATACGCAGTATTTT,CASSLAGADTQYF
NA,TRBV18,NA,TRBJ2-2,TGTGCCAGCTCACCAAGGCTAGCCTCAAACGGGGAGCTGTTTTTT,CASSPRLASNGELFF
NA,TRBV19,NA,TRBJ1-2,TGTGCCAGTAGTATAACTCCAAGACAGGCTCTAACTATGGCGGGCTATGGCTACACCTTC,CASSITPRQALTMAGYGYTF
NA,TRBV7-2,NA,TRBJ2-1,TGTGCCAGCAGCTACCCGGGACACTCCTACAATGAGCAGTTCTTC,CASSYPGHSYNEQFF
NA,TRBV2,NA,TRBJ2-1,TGTGCCAGCATGGGATGGCAGGGTGGGGACAATGAGCAGTTCTTC,CASMGWQGGDNEQFF
TRBD1,TRBV27,NA,TRBJ1-5,TGTGCCAGCAGTTTGGAAGGGGGCTTCAATCAGCCCCAGCATTTT,CASSLEGGFNQPQHF
TRBD1,TRBV7-9,NA,TRBJ1-2,TGTGCCAGCAACTCCGGGACAGGGGTCCTTGGCTACACCTTC,CASNSGTGVLGYTF
NA,TRBV30,NA,TRBJ1-5,TGTGCCTGGAGGGGACCGGGGGGGCAGCCCCAGCATTTT,CAWRGPGGQPQHF
TRBD1,TRBV15,NA,TRBJ1-4,TGTGCCACCAGCAGAGACCTCTTCCGGGACAGGGCCGAAAAACTGTTTTTT,CATSRDLFRDRAEKLFF
TRBD1,TRBV9,NA,TRBJ2-1,TGTGCCAGCAGCGTACAGGGGGCCGACAATGAGCAGTTCTTC,CASSVQGADNEQFF
NA,TRBV4-1,once,TRBJ1-1,TGCGCCAGCAGCCTATGGCGGGGAACGAACACTGAAGCTTTCTTT,CASSLWRGTNTEAFF
TRBD1,TRBV5-1,once,TRBJ2-1,TGCGCCAGCATGGTCCGGGACAGTGGTTTCAATGAGCAGTTCTTC,CASMVRDSGFNEQFF
TRBD1,TRBV7-3,NA,TRBJ1-2,TGTGCCAGCAGCGCTGAGGGGGCGAGGTCGGACTATGGCTACACCTTC,CASSAEGARSDYGYTF
NA,TRBV6-5,NA,TRBJ2-1,TGTGCCAGCAGTTCCCGGAATGAGCAGTTCTTC,CASSSRNEQFF
TRBD1,TRBV6-6,NA,TRBJ2-7,TGTGCCAGCAGTCACATCCGGGACAGGGTCTACGAGCAGTACTTC,CASSHIRDRVYEQYF
TRBD1,TRBV6-5,once,TRBJ1-2,TGTGCCAGCAGTTACTCGACAGGGATTGGTGGCTACACCTTC,CASSYSTGIGGYTF